The clone carrying this T cell receptor (beta chain) was observed many times. No antigen is known for it. V was trimmed by 7 bases and J by 5 bases, leaving 17 bases between them. The germline gives CDR1 LNHDA, CDR2 SQIVND (reference sequence). The CDR3 has 14 residues. Ahead of thyroid surgery, no patient had received treatment of any kind. In the original workflow: In papillary thyroid cancer, a distant-metastasis classifier was built using CDR3 differences across clinicopathological groups. TCRdb reprocessed the PCR reads via MiXCR. TCRdb, not the original authors, processed these V and J calls. The profile shows about 59,000 clones, 16% of them singletons. This entry is derived from a study of metastatic and nonmetastatic thyroid tumors. For the study at large: For malignant and benign thyroid patients, tumor or nodule tissue and blood were the sources whose repertoires were compared.

General study points: In both blood and tumor samples, TCR beta diversity was reported significantly higher for malignant than benign nodules.

The rearrangement joins TRBV19 to TRBJ1-1; no definite D call. This clonotype was obtained from a male donor with papillary thyroid cancer or a benign thyroid nodule (not recorded which). Some clones in this sample may be carry-over from other donors' samples. Sequenced material: blood. CDR3 region: CASNLLGEGTEAFF. The CDR3 DNA follows: TGTGCCAGTAACCTTTTGGGAGAGGGTACTGAAGCTTTCTTT.